This TCR beta chain comes out of a study of shared clonotypes between healthy human individuals. TCRdb keeps only in-frame clones here, not all; method: immunoSEQ multiplex PCR. This table holds under 2,500,000 clones, more than 90% found once. The TCR comes from a man in his late teens or twenties in good health. Sequencing used naive CD4+ T cells sorted from blood. As for subset: CD45RA+ positively selected.

The CDR3: CAWSPRGEKLFF. The CDR3 bases are TGTGCCTGGAGCCCTAGGGGCGAAAAACTGTTTTTT. This rearrangement joins TRBV30 to TRBJ1-4, with D perhaps TRBD1 (5 bases). Germline CDR1 is GTSNPN and CDR2 is SVGIG (reference sequence). V was pared by 3 bases and J by 8 bases, with 10 bases between. The CDR3 has 12 amino acids.